This paragraph covers one T cell receptor beta chain sequence. Its specific antigen is unknown. The sample holds no much larger clone one base away, and base qualities are not on file. Separate from the approximately 690-subject first cohort, the validation cohort of roughly 130 subjects was the group to which the donors belonged. This sample stems from a study of cytomegalovirus exposure and HLA in healthy donors (dated by TCRdb to 2016 to 2017). At the level of the whole study: A later analysis indicated that the 100 to 150 validation repertoires were generated on the platform also employed for the approximately 700 repertoires of the first cohort. The study combined high-throughput TCR immunosequencing, statistical association of individual TCRs with disease status, and machine learning to predict cytomegalovirus infection status. The aim of the study was to test whether cataloging public T cell receptors could identify signatures of past pathogen exposure. A separate validation cohort of roughly 110 different subjects was used in addition to the roughly 620-subject first cohort. Summary of the overall study and its limitations: The authors suggested that the approach could potentially be extended to other disease states and immunological phenotypes. Across donors, most TCR sequences were observed very rarely, whereas some public TCRs were present in many individuals. The classifier was reported to diagnose cytomegalovirus status with high specificity and sensitivity in both the original cohort and the validation cohort. Subsequent analysis determined that TCRs grouped into clusters in the first cohort also showed a tendency toward co-occurrence across the 120 or so validation repertoires, and roughly 94% of cluster scores exceeded 0. The study gave a list of around 170 TCR beta chains associated with cytomegalovirus. A later analysis had no HLA typing for the validation cohort, so co-occurrence there was scored across all 110 or so repertoires. A few of the identified cytomegalovirus-associated TCR beta chains were confirmed in vitro to be specific for cytomegalovirus antigens.

Libraries were prepared through the immunoSEQ multiplex PCR assay. As for the original processing: A statistical classification framework was developed to diagnose cytomegalovirus status using the catalog of TCR beta chain sequences. TCRdb carries this immuneACCESS record with in-frame sequences only. Its versions omit some clonotypes, under half of them owing to an unresolved V gene in the studies checked, with the rest unexplained. The V and J calls and the clone size are those of that table, but D and trimming were determined from the DNA. The sample contains under 50,000 clones, approximately 93% of them found a single time. The ten largest clones capture approximately 8% of the sample. V is shortened by 5 bases, J by 4 bases, and the region joining them spans 9 bases. As encoded in the germline V gene, CDR1 is SGHNT while CDR2 is YENEEA. The CDR3 measures 12 amino acids from cysteine to phenylalanine. Of all the DNA, just the CDR3 is kept, 36 bases in frame from base 1.

This receptor chain uses TRBV11-3 and TRBJ2-7; the D gene cannot be resolved reliably. Input material: PBMCs. The receptor was derived from a woman between 18 and 29 years old in good health and CMV-seropositive. In nucleotide form, the sequence is TGTGCCAGCAGCGCCAACGAGTACGAGCAGTACTTC. It encodes CASSANEYEQYF.